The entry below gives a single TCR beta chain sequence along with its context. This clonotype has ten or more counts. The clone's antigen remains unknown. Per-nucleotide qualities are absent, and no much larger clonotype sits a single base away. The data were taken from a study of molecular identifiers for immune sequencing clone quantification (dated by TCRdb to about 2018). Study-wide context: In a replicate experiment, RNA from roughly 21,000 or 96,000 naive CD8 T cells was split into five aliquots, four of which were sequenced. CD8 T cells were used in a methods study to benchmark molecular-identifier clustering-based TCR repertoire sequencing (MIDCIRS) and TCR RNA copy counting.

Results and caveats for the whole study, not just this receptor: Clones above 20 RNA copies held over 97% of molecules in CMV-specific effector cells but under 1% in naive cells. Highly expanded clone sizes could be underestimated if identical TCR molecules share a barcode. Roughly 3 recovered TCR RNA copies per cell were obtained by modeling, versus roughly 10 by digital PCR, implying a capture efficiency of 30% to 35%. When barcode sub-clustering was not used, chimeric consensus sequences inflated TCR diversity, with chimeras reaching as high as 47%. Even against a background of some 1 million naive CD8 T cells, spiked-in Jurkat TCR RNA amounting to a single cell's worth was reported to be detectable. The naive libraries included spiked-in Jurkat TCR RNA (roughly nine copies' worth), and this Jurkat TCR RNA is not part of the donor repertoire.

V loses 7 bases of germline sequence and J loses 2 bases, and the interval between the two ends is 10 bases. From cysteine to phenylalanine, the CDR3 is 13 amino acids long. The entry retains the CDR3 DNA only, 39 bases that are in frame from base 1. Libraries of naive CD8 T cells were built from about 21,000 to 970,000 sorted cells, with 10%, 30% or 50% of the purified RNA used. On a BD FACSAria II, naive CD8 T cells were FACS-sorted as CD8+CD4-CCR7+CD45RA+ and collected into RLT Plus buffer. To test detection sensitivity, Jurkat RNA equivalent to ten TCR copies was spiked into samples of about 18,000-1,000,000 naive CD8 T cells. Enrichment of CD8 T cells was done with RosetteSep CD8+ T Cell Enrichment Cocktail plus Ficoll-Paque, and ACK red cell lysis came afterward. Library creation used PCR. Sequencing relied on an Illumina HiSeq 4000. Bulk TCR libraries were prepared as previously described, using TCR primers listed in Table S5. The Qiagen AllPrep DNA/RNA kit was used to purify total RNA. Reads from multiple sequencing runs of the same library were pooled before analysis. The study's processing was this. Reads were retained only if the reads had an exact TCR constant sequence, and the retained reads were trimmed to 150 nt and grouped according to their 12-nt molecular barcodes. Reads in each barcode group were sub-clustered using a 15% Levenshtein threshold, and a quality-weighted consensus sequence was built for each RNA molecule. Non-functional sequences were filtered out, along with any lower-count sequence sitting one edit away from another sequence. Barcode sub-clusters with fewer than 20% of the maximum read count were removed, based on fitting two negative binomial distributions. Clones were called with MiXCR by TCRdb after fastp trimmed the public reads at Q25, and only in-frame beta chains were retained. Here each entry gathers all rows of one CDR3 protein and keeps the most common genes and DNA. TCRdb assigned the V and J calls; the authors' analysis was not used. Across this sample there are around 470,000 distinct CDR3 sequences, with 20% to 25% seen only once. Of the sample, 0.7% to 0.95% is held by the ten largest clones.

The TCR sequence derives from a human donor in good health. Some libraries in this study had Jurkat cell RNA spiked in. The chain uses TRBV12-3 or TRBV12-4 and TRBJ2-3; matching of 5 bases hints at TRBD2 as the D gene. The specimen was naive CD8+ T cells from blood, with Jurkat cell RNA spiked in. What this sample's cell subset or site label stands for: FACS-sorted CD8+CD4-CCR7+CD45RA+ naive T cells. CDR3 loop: CASNPSLTDTQYF. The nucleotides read TGTGCCAGCAATCCTAGCCTCACAGATACGCAGTATTTT.